These 23 T cell receptor beta chains share one sample of origin, sequenced in a study of T cells expressing NK-cell markers. Each CDR3 protein gets one entry in TCRdb, which reprocessed the 5' RACE reads and gives no DNA. This table holds about 440,000 distinct CDR3 sequences. Sequencing was done on a sample of blood T cells: a sorted CD56 or NKG2C T cell subset, CD4+ or CD8+ T cells, or bulk PBMC T cells (not recorded which). The receptors originated from a woman between 18 and 75 years old in good health.

The chain recombines TRBV20-1 with TRBJ1-2. The CDR3 loop spans 15 amino acids. CDR1 and CDR2 from the germline V gene are DFQATT and SNEGSKA (reference sequence). The chain's CDR3 is CSARDPRGLLYGYTF.

The V call is TRBV3-1, the J call TRBJ2-1. Germline V CDR1 and CDR2: LGHDT, YNNKEL (reference sequence). CDR3 length: 16 residues. The CDR3 sequence: CASSQEPVGSYNEQFF.

This chain uses TRBV5-1 with TRBJ2-1; TCRdb designates TRBD1, a call that cannot be tested without DNA. Germline lookup yields CDR1 SGHRS and CDR2 YFSETQ. This CDR3 contains 16 residues. CDR3 sequence reads: CASSLGGTPSYNEQFF.

The gene calls are TRBV19 and TRBJ1-5. The CDR3 consists of 19 residues. Per the germline V gene, CDR1 is LNHDA and CDR2 is SQIVND (reference sequence). The CDR3 loop reads CASSIVAGGSSASNQPQHF.

The chain combines TRBV4-3 with TRBJ2-2; TCRdb's D call, TRBD1, is unchecked because there is no DNA. This CDR3 spans 14 amino acids. The germline gives CDR1 LGHNA, CDR2 YSLEER. The CDR3 protein is CASSQRNRAGELFF.

The chain employs TRBV20-1 and TRBJ2-7. CDR3 length equals 12 residues. Germline V gene lookup returns CDR1 DFQATT and CDR2 SNEGSKA (reference sequence). The CDR3 loop reads CSKKQEHYEQYF.

The genes are TRBV12-3 or TRBV12-4 and TRBJ2-1; TCRdb returns TRBD2, unconfirmable since there is no DNA. The CDR3 has 16 residues. CDR3 protein: CASSLLAGPDYNEQFF.

CDR3 residues: CASSQGGSVPYEQYF. The rearrangement links TRBV4-3 to TRBJ2-7; TCRdb calls TRBD1, which cannot be checked without DNA. The CDR3 totals 15 residues. The V gene's germline CDR1 is LGHNA and CDR2 YSLEER.

The chain combines TRBV10-1 with TRBJ2-3; no DNA is available, so the TRBD1 call from TCRdb remains unchecked. This CDR3 is 17 amino acids long. CDR1 and CDR2 from the germline V gene are WNHNN and SYGVQD (reference sequence). CDR3 in amino acids: CASKGTAFSKEGDTQYF.

This rearrangement joins TRBV29-1 to TRBJ2-1; TCRdb lists TRBD2, though no DNA is available to test this call. The CDR3 spans 17 residues. Germline CDR1 is SQVTM and CDR2 is ANQGSEA. This CDR3 reads CSVPWWIAGGRGNEQFF.

This sequence joins TRBV11-2 and TRBJ2-2; TCRdb's D call, TRBD1, is unchecked because there is no DNA. This CDR3 spans 17 amino acids. Germline V gene data show CDR1 as SGHAT and CDR2 as FQNNGV. The CDR3 sequence is CASSTGAFVGNTGELFF.

J is TRBJ2-1 and V is TRBV27; no DNA is available, so the TRBD1 call from TCRdb remains unchecked. Germline CDR1 MNHEY, CDR2 SMNVEV (reference sequence). The CDR3 totals 15 residues. The CDR3 loop is CASSLRSIGGNEQFF.

The J gene is TRBJ1-2, the V gene TRBV20-1; TCRdb's D gene call, TRBD1, goes unchecked for lack of DNA. CDR3 length: 12 residues. Germline values: CDR1 DFQATT, CDR2 SNEGSKA (reference sequence). The CDR3 loop reads CSASRQGKGYTF.

The chain uses TRBV4-1 and TRBJ2-5; as DNA is missing, the TRBD2 call by TCRdb cannot be tested. Germline CDR1 MGHRA, CDR2 YSYEKL. This CDR3 comprises 16 residues. The CDR3 protein is CASSQLGLAGKETQYF.

CDR3: CASSFGVMVDTIYF. The chain carries TRBV7-9 and TRBJ1-3. The CDR3 is 14 amino acids. The V gene's germline CDR1 is SEHNR and CDR2 FQNEAQ (reference sequence). Complete variable domain (other parts from reference TRBV7-9 and TRBJ1-3): DTGVSQNPRHKITKRGQNVTFRCDPISEHNRLYWYRQTLGQGPEFLTYFQNEAQLEKSRLLSDRFSAERPKGSFSTLEIQRTEQGDSAMYLCASSFGVMVDTIYFGEGSWLTVV.

The CDR3 spells CASSPWGAGEKTQYF. The V and J genes are TRBV4-1 and TRBJ2-5; TCRdb picks TRBD1, but there is no DNA to check that call. CDR1 and CDR2 from the germline V gene are MGHRA and YSYEKL. This CDR3 is built from 15 residues.

The chain recombines TRBV28 with TRBJ1-2. Germline assignment: CDR1 MDHEN and CDR2 SYDVKM. The CDR3 is 18 amino acids. The CDR3 protein is CASNTTRVLRQGPHGYTF.

The chain combines TRBV9 with TRBJ2-7. The CDR3 runs to 11 residues. CDR1 is SGDLS and CDR2 is YYNGEE in the germline V gene. CDR3 region: CASSAGYEQYF.

The gene calls are TRBV5-1 and TRBJ2-1; TCRdb selects TRBD2, and the lack of DNA leaves this call unchecked. Germline lookup yields CDR1 SGHRS and CDR2 YFSETQ. This CDR3 spans 17 amino acids. The CDR3 here is CASSLAGREGRANEQFF.

V usage is TRBV30 and J usage is TRBJ2-7; checking the TCRdb D call of TRBD1 is not possible without DNA. The CDR3 spans 12 residues. Germline V gives CDR1 GTSNPN, CDR2 SVGIG (reference sequence). CDR3 sequence: CAWNAGPYEQYF.

The CDR3 protein is CSVWTSGRASDEQFF. The chain joins TRBV29-1 to TRBJ2-1; as DNA is missing, the TRBD2 call by TCRdb cannot be tested. The CDR3 has 15 residues. In germline, CDR1 is SQVTM, CDR2 ANQGSEA.

This chain connects TRBV7-9 to TRBJ2-7; TCRdb returns TRBD1, unconfirmable since there is no DNA. The CDR3 consists of 14 residues. Germline CDR1 is SEHNR and CDR2 is FQNEAQ (reference sequence). CDR3 amino acids: CASSPVAVPYEQYF.

The J gene is TRBJ2-2, the V gene TRBV5-1. The CDR3 covers 12 residues. The germline gives CDR1 SGHRS, CDR2 YFSETQ. The CDR3 here is CASSYNTGELFF.